A selection of T cell receptor beta chains follows, all from one sample in a study of shared clonotypes between healthy human individuals. TCRdb's copy holds only in-frame clones and misses some; the assay was immunoSEQ multiplex PCR. Of some 2,100,000 clones listed, approximately 95% were seen once; the top ten hold around 0.13%. The sequencing sample was made of naive CD4+ T cells sorted from blood. These receptors were taken from a man aged 18-30 years in good health. Both conserved end residues are part of each CDR3.

>TRBV4-2|TRBJ2-1
CASSQGDSMYNEQFF
>TRBV7-3|TRBJ2-3
CASSQRTSGGRTDTQYF
>TRBV29-1|TRBJ1-1
CSVVIDYIWGTEAFF
>TRBV4-3|TRBJ2-2
CASSQAGTGRSGELFF
>TRBV2|TRBJ2-1
CASSALAGTSYNEQFF
>TRBV30|TRBJ2-7
CACTQGPGEQYF
>TRBV27|TRBJ1-1
CASSFREEGTEAFF
>TRBV5-1|TRBJ1-4
CASSFNPGGTNEKLFF
>TRBV19|TRBJ1-6
CASSAREPNSPLHF
>TRBV10-2|TRBJ1-1
CASRLSGGNTEAFF
>TRBV19|TRBJ2-5
CASSLGSAGETQYF
>TRBV6-5|TRBJ2-7
CASRQQGIGGEQYF
>TRBV12-1|TRBJ2-5
CASSFEVKYF
>TRBV6-5|TRBJ1-2
CASSLSGFGGYTF
>TRBV7-9|TRBJ2-7
CASSLITSGPYEQYF
>TRBV5-1|TRBJ2-1
CASRGNYNEQFF
>TRBV10-1|TRBJ1-1
CASSERTSNTEAFF
>TRBV10-3|TRBJ2-2
CAISRLPDSPNTGELFF
>TRBV5-4|TRBJ2-1
CASSLMYSGRAHNEQFF
>TRBV5-1|TRBJ2-3
CASSLRATDTQYF
>TRBV14|TRBJ2-3
CASSHLWTSGISTDTQYF
>TRBV5-4|TRBJ2-5
CASSLSLAGVRETQYF
>TRBV2|TRBJ2-2
CASRTGSSNTGELFF
>TRBV10-2|TRBJ2-5
CASSTGRGETQYF
>TRBV18|TRBJ1-1
CASSRDRNTEAFF
>TRBV4-1|TRBJ2-3
CASRPGTSGTLTDTQYF
>TRBV30|TRBJ1-1
CAWKLRTTEAFF
>TRBV19|TRBJ1-1
CASSVGQDTEAFF
>TRBV7-9|TRBJ1-1
CASSSPGTRLEAFF
>TRBV10-3|TRBJ2-5
CAIGTGDVSEETQYF
>TRBV2|TRBJ1-2
CASSSQGDYGYTF
>TRBV27|TRBJ2-1
CASSSGQSYNEQFF
>TRBV27|TRBJ2-2
CASSFWTNTGELFF
>TRBV5-4|TRBJ2-4
CASSTSLGIQYF
>TRBV18|TRBJ1-4
CASSPLVRTEGNEKLFF
>TRBV27|TRBJ1-6
CASSLSYNSPLHF
>TRBV10-1|TRBJ1-4
CASSSFNRDADCEKLFF
>TRBV6-5|TRBJ2-7
CASKPGGPYEQYF
>TRBV4-3|TRBJ1-4
CASSEGQGSNEKLFF
>TRBV2|TRBJ2-4
CASRQQGAGAKNIQYF
>TRBV5-4|TRBJ2-3
CASSSRGGSTDTQYF
>TRBV7-9|TRBJ1-5
CASSLDGVSNQPQHF
>TRBV6-5|TRBJ1-2
CASSYRDGSYGYTF
>TRBV7-2|TRBJ2-5
CASSPYGNREETQYF
>TRBV7-9|TRBJ2-3
CASSLLEVPGDTQYF
>TRBV5-1|TRBJ2-1
CASSLVAGANEQFF
>TRBV19|TRBJ1-1
CASQQQGRTEAFF
>TRBV9|TRBJ1-3
CASSVGGLISSGNTIYF
>TRBV10-1|TRBJ1-2
CASSERREVGYTF
>TRBV6-1|TRBJ2-7
CASVGTAEVIEQYF
>TRBV29-1|TRBJ1-1
CSGGQGTEAFF
>TRBV2|TRBJ1-1
CASSPTGAVTEAFF